This entry features one T cell receptor beta chain sequence. The data derive from a study of CD8 T cells in ankylosing spondylitis. TCRdb reanalysed the 5' RACE reads using MiXCR and keeps one entry per CDR3 protein. The sample records 200,000 to 300,000 distinct CDR3 sequences, roughly 8.6% being singletons. The trim removed 6 bases at V and 5 bases at J, leaving 11 bases unmatched. Germline V gene data show CDR1 as DFQATT and CDR2 as SNEGSKA (reference sequence). The CDR3 length is 16 residues. Sequences were obtained from blood, either unsorted or a sorted T cell fraction (not recorded which). The chain links TRBV20-1 to TRBJ2-5; 14 nucleotides match TRBD2. The origin of this receptor is a male donor with ankylosing spondylitis or in good health (not recorded which). This CDR3 reads CSASPGLAGEMETQYF. The CDR3, as DNA: TGCAGTGCCAGCCCGGGACTAGCGGGAGAGATGGAGACCCAGTACTTC.